Given below is one T cell receptor beta chain in context. Germline V lookup: CDR1 MNHNS, CDR2 SASEGT. The CDR3 loop spans 12 amino acids. Trimming shortened V by 8 bases and J by 4 bases, and 11 bases separated the two germline ends. This sample was taken from a study of T cells in Graves' hyperthyroidism and ophthalmopathy. Study summary: It was at initial diagnosis, before any treatment, that peripheral blood was collected.

From RNA transcripts, TCR beta CDR3 regions were amplified. In the first-round RT-PCR of the TCR CDR3, the HTBI primer set was used. TCRdb recomputed calls from the multiplex PCR reads with MiXCR, one row per CDR3 protein. Among fewer than 400,000 distinct CDR3 sequences, 20% to 25% were seen once, and the ten largest hold less than 85%. The V and J genes are TRBV6-1 and TRBJ1-2, with D unresolved. The sequence derives from a man between 45 and 60 years old with Graves' hyperthyroidism. The sample taken for sequencing was blood. The CDR3 spells CASSGVPYGYTF. Written as DNA, the CDR3 is TGTGCCAGCTCTGGGGTTCCCTATGGCTACACCTTC.